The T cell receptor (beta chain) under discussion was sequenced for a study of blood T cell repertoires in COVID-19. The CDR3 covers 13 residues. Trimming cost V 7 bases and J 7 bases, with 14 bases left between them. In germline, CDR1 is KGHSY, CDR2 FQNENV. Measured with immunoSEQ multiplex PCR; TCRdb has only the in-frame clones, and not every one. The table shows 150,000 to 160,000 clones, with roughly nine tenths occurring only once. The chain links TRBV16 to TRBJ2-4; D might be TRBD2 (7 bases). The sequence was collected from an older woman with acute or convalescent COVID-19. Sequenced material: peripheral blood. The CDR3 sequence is CASTPGGANIQYF. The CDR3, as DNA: TGTGCCAGCACCCCGGGGGGCGCGAACATTCAGTACTTC.